The present T cell receptor (beta chain) was sequenced within a study of graft-versus-host responses after intestinal transplantation. Study information: Every recipient had anti-thymocyte globulin induction and roughly 3 years of tacrolimus plus steroids. Whole-study results and caveats: GvH clonotypes were identified within recipient marrow, with a subset emerging first in ileum or blood. Early after transplant, HvG declines were associated with peak levels of circulating GvH clones. Graft-donor T cell macrochimerism in patients accompanied high graft-versus-host to host-versus-graft clonal ratios in allografts.

The V segment lost 2 bases and the J segment 4 bases; nucleotides outside the gene matches: 11. The CDR3 has 17 residues. Germline V lookup: CDR1 GTSNPN, CDR2 SVGIG (reference sequence). The method was immunoSEQ multiplex PCR; TCRdb's version includes in-frame clones alone and lacks a portion of them. The repertoire holds 85,000 to 90,000 clones, with 80% to 95% as singletons. Regarding this clone: Its antigen is as yet unknown.

The chain uses TRBV30 and TRBJ1-2; TRBD1 matches at 12 bases. Sequenced here: unstimulated CD4+ T cells sorted from spleen or lymph node cells, sampled before intestinal transplant. The clonotype was recovered from a human donor who received an intestinal transplant. The CDR3 loop is CAWSLAGTGGRIYGYTF. The CDR3 DNA follows: TGTGCCTGGAGTCTAGCCGGGACAGGGGGCAGGATCTATGGCTACACCTTC.